The 8 T cell receptor beta chains below come from one sample, sequenced in a study of cytomegalovirus exposure and HLA in healthy donors. The assay was immunoSEQ multiplex PCR, and TCRdb's table has in-frame clones only and misses some. Of 130,000 to 150,000 clones listed, approximately 86% are singletons. Sample: PBMCs. The receptors were gathered from a woman aged 18-29 years in good health and CMV-seropositive.

The rearrangement links TRBV20-1 to TRBJ1-2; no firm D call. The CDR3 runs to 11 residues. Germline V gene data show CDR1 as DFQATT and CDR2 as SNEGSKA (reference sequence). Trimming removed 4 bases from V and 3 bases from J, with 6 bases in between. In DNA, the CDR3 is TGCAGTGCTATCCGGGACTATGGCTACACCTTC. Residues: CSAIRDYGYTF.

Here the CDR3 reads CASSDTPYGYTF. The CDR3 bases are TGTGCCAGCTCCGACACACCCTATGGCTACACCTTC. The chain is built from TRBV18 and TRBJ1-2; D is uncertain. The V gene's germline CDR1 is KGHSH and CDR2 LQKENI. Trimming took off 6 bases at V and 4 bases at J, with 9 bases between the two ends. This CDR3 comprises 12 residues.

The chain employs TRBV7-2 and TRBJ2-6; TRBD1 aligns across 9 bases. Germline values: CDR1 SGHTA, CDR2 FQGNSA. This CDR3 is built from 17 residues. The ends lost 5 bases at V and 1 base at J; junction bases unmatched: 6. The CDR3 protein is CASSPRDRASGANVLTF. The CDR3 DNA is TGTGCCAGCAGCCCCCGGGACAGGGCGTCTGGGGCCAACGTCCTGACTTTC.

This chain links TRBV5-1 with TRBJ2-5, with TRBD2 identical over 11 bases. CDR1 SGHRS and CDR2 YFSETQ come from the germline V gene. The CDR3 has 15 residues. The V segment lost 4 bases and the J segment 2 bases; nucleotides outside the gene matches: 4. The CDR3 DNA reads as TGCGCCAGCAGCCAGGGACTAGCGGATCAAGAGACCCAGTACTTC. This encodes CASSQGLADQETQYF.

The chain carries TRBV5-4 and TRBJ2-7; TRBD2 agrees at 7 bases. The V gene's germline CDR1 is SGHNT and CDR2 YYREEE (reference sequence). The V and J ends lost 5 bases and 2 bases, in that order; junction bases with no gene match: 10. The CDR3 length is 15 residues. The CDR3 DNA is TGTGCCAGCAGACCTGCGGGGGTAGCGCCCTACGAGCAGTACTTC. This encodes CASRPAGVAPYEQYF.

This clone has only a few counts. The chain links TRBV2 to TRBJ2-7; D is ambiguous. The germline V gene has CDR1 SNHLY and CDR2 FYNNEI. V was pared by 4 bases and J by 5 bases, with 12 bases between. The CDR3 runs 13 residues. The CDR3 DNA reads TGTGCCAGCAGTGTTTCGCTTCAGAACGAGCAGTACTTC. It codes for CASSVSLQNEQYF.

The chain combines TRBV6-1 with TRBJ1-1, with D tentatively TRBD1 (5 bases). Germline V CDR1 and CDR2: MNHNS, SASEGT. V was trimmed by 6 bases and J by 1 base, leaving 15 bases between them. This CDR3 has 15 amino acids. CDR3 loop: CASREPFDRNTEAFF. The CDR3, as DNA: TGTGCCAGCAGAGAACCTTTTGACAGGAACACTGAAGCTTTCTTT.

This sequence joins TRBV6-5 and TRBJ1-5, with D hard to call. V was trimmed by 5 bases and J by 7 bases, leaving 9 bases between them. CDR3 length: 12 residues. Germline V gene data show CDR1 as MNHEY and CDR2 as SVGAGI. CDR3 nucleotide sequence: TGTGCCAGCAGTCAACCTAGACAGCCCCAGCATTTT. Translation gives CASSQPRQPQHF.